This TCR beta chain was sequenced during a study of blood T cells in healthy people across ages. Notes on the study in general: The study regarded diversity estimates from one million T cells as underestimates. Naive and antigen-experienced cells were not separated, limiting conclusive comparison. The long-lived group displayed more naive CD4+ cells, plus higher diversity, than the aged donors did. Older individuals had lower TCR beta diversity per million T cells (the decline was roughly linear).

The CDR3 is 13 amino acids. V lost 1 base to trimming and J lost 6 bases, with 9 bases between them. Germline CDR1 SGHTA, CDR2 FQGNSA. On this clonotype itself: Its antigen is as yet unknown.

Sample-barcoded 5' priming and a J-beta primer mix drove a second PCR of 7 to 11 cycles. A single record per CDR3 protein comes from TCRdb applying MiXCR to the 5' RACE reads. The repertoire includes about 1.8 million distinct CDR3 sequences, roughly 49% of them detected once, and less than 2.5% sits in the top ten. The chain carries TRBV7-2 and TRBJ1-2; D might be TRBD1 (5 bases). The sample comprised blood. This TCR derives from a woman aged 40 to 49 in good health. The CDR3 spells CASSLGGTNGYTF. CDR3 nucleotide sequence: TGTGCCAGCAGCTTAGGAGGGACCAATGGCTACACCTTC.